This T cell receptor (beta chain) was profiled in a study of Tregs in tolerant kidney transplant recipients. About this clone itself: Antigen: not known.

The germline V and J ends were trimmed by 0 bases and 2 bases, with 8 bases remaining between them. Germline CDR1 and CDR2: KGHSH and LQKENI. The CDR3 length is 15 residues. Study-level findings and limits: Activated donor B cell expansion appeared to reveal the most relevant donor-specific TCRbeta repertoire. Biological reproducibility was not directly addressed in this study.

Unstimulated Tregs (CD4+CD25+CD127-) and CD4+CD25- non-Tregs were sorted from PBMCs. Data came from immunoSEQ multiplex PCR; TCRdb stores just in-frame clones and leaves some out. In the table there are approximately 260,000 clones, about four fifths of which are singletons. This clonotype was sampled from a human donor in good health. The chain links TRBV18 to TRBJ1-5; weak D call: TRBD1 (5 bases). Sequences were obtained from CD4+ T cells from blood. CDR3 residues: CASSPPGRGNQPQHF. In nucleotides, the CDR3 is TGTGCCAGCTCACCACCTGGCAGGGGCAATCAGCCCCAGCATTTT.